This TCR beta chain is from a study of control samples from healthy donors and cancer patients. Here immunoSEQ multiplex PCR was the method, and the copy in TCRdb shows in-frame clones only, minus some. The sample has under 200,000 clones, 85% to 95% seen once. The CDR3 consists of 14 residues. V lost 2 bases and J 0 bases, leaving 8 bases between the germline ends. Germline V CDR1 and CDR2: SGHRS, YFSETQ. The sequence derives from a middle-aged woman in good health. The chain recombines TRBV5-1 with TRBJ1-1; D ambiguous. Sequenced sample: blood. CDR3 bases: TGCGCCAGCAGCTTTTCAGACATGAACACTGAAGCTTTCTTT. Encoded protein: CASSFSDMNTEAFF.